This passage covers 10 T cell receptor beta chains from one sample sequenced in a study of cytomegalovirus exposure and HLA in healthy donors. Researchers ran the PCR with 60 Vbeta and 13 Jbeta primers. Profiled with immunoSEQ multiplex PCR; TCRdb holds only in-frame clones, not every one. Among some 110,000 clones listed, approximately 76% were seen once. Sequenced sample: PBMCs. These receptor sequences come from a man aged 50-59 years in good health and CMV-seropositive.

The chain recombines TRBV10-2 with TRBJ1-2; tentatively, D is TRBD1 (5 bases). The length of the CDR3 is 16 residues. With 3 bases removed from V and 8 bases from J, the gap between germline ends came to 22 bases. Per the germline V gene, CDR1 is WSHSY and CDR2 is SAAADI. CDR3 amino acids: CASSEIPGLQIAGYTF. CDR3 DNA sequence: TGCGCCAGCAGTGAAATACCGGGACTGCAGATCGCAGGCTACACCTTC.

The J gene is TRBJ2-5, the V gene TRBV4-1; 14 positions agree with TRBD2. Germline values: CDR1 MGHRA, CDR2 YSYEKL. This CDR3 is built from 16 residues. V shed 1 base, J shed 3 bases, and the junction held 1 base outside the gene matches. This CDR3 reads CASSQGGLAGEETQYF. The CDR3 region has the DNA TGCGCCAGCAGCCAAGGGGGACTAGCGGGAGAAGAGACCCAGTACTTC.

The rearrangement links TRBV5-1 to TRBJ2-3; TRBD2 matches at 9 bases. This CDR3 spans 15 amino acids. Germline V lookup: CDR1 SGHRS, CDR2 YFSETQ. Unmatched junction bases numbered 6, after V lost 2 bases and J lost 5 bases. Written as DNA, the CDR3 is TGCGCCAGCAGCTTCCTAGCGGGAATGGGAGATACGCAGTATTTT. This codes for CASSFLAGMGDTQYF.

This chain joins TRBV2 and TRBJ1-5; a weak D match, TRBD1 (6 bases). This CDR3 is 14 amino acids long. V lost 6 bases and J 3 bases, leaving 12 bases between the germline ends. From germline, CDR1 is SNHLY and CDR2 FYNNEI. The CDR3 DNA sequence: TGTGCCAGCAGAGTGGGGGACACCAATCAGCCCCAGCATTTT. It is translated as CASRVGDTNQPQHF.

This clone was counted once. V and J are TRBV28 and TRBJ2-7; TRBD2 might be the D (6 bases). This CDR3 spans 15 amino acids. Trimming took off 3 bases at V and 6 bases at J, with 18 bases between the two ends. The germline V gene has CDR1 MDHEN and CDR2 SYDVKM. In DNA form, the CDR3 reads TGTGCCAGCAGTTTGGGGGGTGGTGCGGCACGCGAGCAGTACTTC. It is translated as CASSLGGGAAREQYF.

This clone occurred a few times. The CDR3, as DNA: TGTGCCAGCAGTGTGGGGAGGGAGTTTAATCAGCCCCAGCATTTT. Translated: CASSVGREFNQPQHF. V and J are TRBV2 and TRBJ1-5, with D uncertain. Per the germline V gene, CDR1 is SNHLY and CDR2 is FYNNEI. V was pared by 4 bases and J by 4 bases, with 14 bases between. This CDR3 spans 15 amino acids.

This chain links TRBV29-1 with TRBJ2-7; TRBD1 might be the D (5 bases). Looked up from germline, CDR1 is SQVTM and CDR2 is ANQGSEA. The CDR3 has 15 amino acids. V lost 6 bases and J lost 3, with 21 bases in between. CDR3 sequence (DNA): TGCAGCGTATTGACAGTTACCTTTCCCAACTACGAGCAGTACTTC. Translated, it gives CSVLTVTFPNYEQYF.

J is TRBJ2-7 and V is TRBV2, with 7 nucleotides matching TRBD1. With V trimmed by 4 bases and J by 7 bases, 10 bases remained unmatched. This CDR3 has 14 amino acids. The germline gives CDR1 SNHLY, CDR2 FYNNEI. CDR3 protein: CASSVRQGPTEQYF. The DNA for the CDR3 is TGTGCCAGCAGTGTACGACAGGGCCCTACGGAGCAGTACTTC.

The chain employs TRBV29-1 and TRBJ2-7; no clear D gene. This CDR3 has 14 residues. Germline CDR1 and CDR2: SQVTM and ANQGSEA. V lost 6 bases and J 3 bases, leaving 18 bases between the germline ends. As DNA, the CDR3 is TGCAGCGTACGACGGTCAGGTGGAAGCTACGAGCAGTACTTC. It yields the protein CSVRRSGGSYEQYF.

A remark on this clone: Other DNA sequences in the sample encode the same CDR3. The V call is TRBV6-5, the J call TRBJ2-1, with 8 bases matching TRBD2. Per the germline V gene, CDR1 is MNHEY and CDR2 is SVGAGI. V trimming: 2 bases; J trimming: 6 bases; junction bases outside the gene matches: 9. This CDR3 is built from 16 residues. In DNA, the CDR3 is TGTGCCAGCAGTTACCCCGGGACTAGTGGGGTCAATGAGCAGTTCTTC. This codes for CASSYPGTSGVNEQFF.